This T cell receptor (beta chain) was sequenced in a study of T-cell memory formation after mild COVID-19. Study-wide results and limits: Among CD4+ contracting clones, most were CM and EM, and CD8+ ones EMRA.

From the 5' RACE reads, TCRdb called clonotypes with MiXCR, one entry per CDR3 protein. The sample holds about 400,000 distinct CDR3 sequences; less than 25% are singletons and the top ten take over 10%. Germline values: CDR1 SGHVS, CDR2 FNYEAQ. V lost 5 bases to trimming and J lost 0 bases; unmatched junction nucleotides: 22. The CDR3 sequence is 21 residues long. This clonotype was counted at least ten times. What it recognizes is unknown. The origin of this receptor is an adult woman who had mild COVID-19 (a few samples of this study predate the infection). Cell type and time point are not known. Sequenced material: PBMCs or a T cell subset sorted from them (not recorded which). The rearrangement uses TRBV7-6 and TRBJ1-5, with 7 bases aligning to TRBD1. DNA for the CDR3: TGTGCCAGCAGCCCTATTGACAGGGCCTACATAGGGGTCTATAGCAATCAGCCCCAGCATTTT. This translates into CASSPIDRAYIGVYSNQPQHF.